Each of the 28 T cell receptor beta chains below was sequenced from the same sample in a study of beta chain features in type 1 diabetes. These receptors' antigens are unknown. General study points: Shortening of TCRB CDR3s, moderate but significant, appeared in all four CD4+ subsets of Type 1 diabetes patients.

TCRB transcripts that were expressed got sequenced, as all of the isolated RNA had been reverse transcribed. TCRdb's table, derived via immunoSEQ multiplex PCR, lists solely in-frame clones and lacks some. The data show a few hundred thousand clones, 8% to 10% seen once. Material for sequencing was central memory CD4+ T cells from blood. These receptors were taken from a man between 25 and 39 years old with type 1 diabetes.

This clone was seen only a few times. This rearrangement joins TRBV5-8 to TRBJ1-5; D is unclear. Germline V gives CDR1 SGHTS, CDR2 YDEGEE. V shed 1 base and J shed 1 base, with 3 bases lying between them. The CDR3 has 13 residues. The CDR3 sequence: CASSLNSNQPQHF. The CDR3, as DNA: TGTGCCAGCAGCTTGAACAGCAATCAGCCCCAGCATTTT.

This clone was recorded at least ten times. The gene calls are TRBV7-2 and TRBJ1-1; no clear D. V was trimmed by 1 base and J by 1 base, leaving 10 bases between them. Germline V gene sequence: CDR1 SGHTA, CDR2 FQGNSA. This CDR3 region has 15 residues. The CDR3 sequence is CASSLVSSQNTEAFF. CDR3 nucleotides: TGTGCCAGCAGCTTAGTGAGCAGCCAGAACACTGAAGCTTTCTTT.

In this sample, this clone turned up a few times. The J gene is TRBJ2-3, the V gene TRBV30; 12 positions agree with TRBD2. The junction had 4 bases not matched to a gene; V was cut back by 0 bases and J by 6 bases. The CDR3 extends over 15 amino acids. Germline V gene sequence: CDR1 GTSNPN, CDR2 SVGIG (reference sequence). The CDR3 coding sequence is TGTGCCTGGAGTGTGGGCCTAGCGGGAGGGGATACGCAGTATTTT. Amino acid sequence: CAWSVGLAGGDTQYF.

The table lists this clone with many counts. The rearrangement links TRBV5-1 to TRBJ2-3; no clear D. Trimming stripped 2 bases from V and 0 bases from J, with 7 bases between. This CDR3 region has 14 residues. Germline CDR1 SGHRS, CDR2 YFSETQ. In DNA form, the CDR3 reads TGCGCCAGCAGCTTTGACGGAAGCACAGATACGCAGTATTTT. Translation gives CASSFDGSTDTQYF. The full variable domain, in which reference TRBV5-1 and TRBJ2-3 provide the parts outside the CDR3, is KAGVTQTPRYLIKTRGQQVTLSCSPISGHRSVSWYQQTPGQGLQFLFEYFSETQRNKGNFPGRFSGRQFSNSRSEMNVSTLELGDSALYLCASSFDGSTDTQYFGPGTRLTVL.

The chain uses TRBV7-2 and TRBJ2-1; possible D gene TRBD1, 5 bases. The CDR3 is made up of 15 amino acids. V shed 5 bases and J shed 4 bases, with 15 bases lying between them. Germline V lookup: CDR1 SGHTA, CDR2 FQGNSA. The CDR3 region has the DNA TGTGCCAGCAGCCTCGCGGTGTCAGGGTACAATGAGCAGTTCTTC. This codes for CASSLAVSGYNEQFF.

This clone has only a few counts. The chain combines TRBV7-2 with TRBJ2-3, with 8 bases that match TRBD2. The germline V gene has CDR1 SGHTA and CDR2 FQGNSA. V trimming: 5 bases; J trimming: 2 bases; junction bases outside the gene matches: 9. This CDR3 contains 16 residues. CDR3 in amino acids: CASSPLAGLPTDTQYF. In nucleotides, the CDR3 is TGTGCCAGCAGCCCCTTAGCGGGACTCCCCACAGATACGCAGTATTTT.

The J gene is TRBJ2-1, the V gene TRBV9, with 9 bases fitting TRBD2. Germline CDR1 SGDLS, CDR2 YYNGEE. The trim removed 1 base at V and 7 bases at J, leaving 9 bases unmatched. The CDR3 runs to 16 residues. CDR3 amino acids: CASSVKASGIGNEQFF. The CDR3 bases are TGTGCCAGCAGCGTAAAAGCTAGCGGGATTGGGAATGAGCAGTTCTTC. Looking up the rest from reference TRBV9 and TRBJ2-1 gives the full variable domain: DSGVTQTPKHLITATGQRVTLRCSPRSGDLSVYWYQQSLDQGLQFLIQYYNGEERAKGNILERFSAQQFPDLHSELNLSSLELGDSALYFCASSVKASGIGNEQFFGPGTRLTVL.

A few counts support this clone. The genes are TRBV7-8 and TRBJ1-1; D might be TRBD1 (6 bases). The V end was cut by 1 base, the J end by 2 bases, with 14 bases between. The germline gives CDR1 SGHVS, CDR2 FQNEAQ. The CDR3 length is 16 residues. CDR3 amino acids: CASSLGGAGGNTEAFF. In DNA, the CDR3 is TGTGCCAGCAGCTTAGGCGGCGCCGGGGGCAACACTGAAGCTTTCTTT.

This chain uses TRBV2 with TRBJ2-5; tentative D call: TRBD2 (5 bases). Germline V gene data show CDR1 as SNHLY and CDR2 as FYNNEI. Trimming took 6 bases from V and 9 from J, leaving 17 bases between them. The CDR3 extends over 13 amino acids. Here the CDR3 reads CASRRTDLGSQYF. In DNA form, the CDR3 reads TGTGCCAGCAGGCGGACTGATCTTGGTTCCCAGTACTTC. Full variable domain (remainder filled in from reference TRBV2 and TRBJ2-5): EPEVTQTPSHQVTQMGQEVILRCVPISNHLYFYWYRQILGQKVEFLVSFYNNEISEKSEIFDDQFSVERPDGSNFTLKIRSTKLEDSAMYFCASRRTDLGSQYFGPGTRLLVL.

There are a few counts of this clone. This rearrangement joins TRBV14 to TRBJ2-7; D possibly corresponds to TRBD1 (6 bases). V was cut by 0 bases and J by 7 bases, with 13 bases left in between. Germline V gene lookup returns CDR1 SGHDN and CDR2 FVKESK. This CDR3 has 14 residues. The CDR3 DNA reads as TGTGCCAGCAGCCAAGATTGGGGGCCCAGGGAGCAGTACTTC. Protein: CASSQDWGPREQYF.

This clone has ten or more counts. J is TRBJ1-2 and V is TRBV5-8; 8 positions match TRBD1. Trimming removed 4 bases from V and 1 base from J; junction bases left unmatched: 3. Per germline, CDR1 SGHTS and CDR2 YDEGEE. CDR3 length: 14 residues. The CDR3: CASSPTGVNYGYTF. DNA for the CDR3: TGTGCCAGCAGCCCGACAGGGGTTAACTATGGCTACACCTTC.

The chain joins TRBV5-1 to TRBJ2-5; no clear D gene. The CDR3 has 13 amino acids. Germline loops: CDR1 SGHRS, CDR2 YFSETQ. Trimming stripped 4 bases from V and 5 bases from J, with 12 bases between. In DNA, the CDR3 is TGCGCCAGCAGCCCTGGTCCCGCGGAGACCCAGTACTTC. As protein: CASSPGPAETQYF. Variable domain in full (rest from reference TRBV5-1 and TRBJ2-5): KAGVTQTPRYLIKTRGQQVTLSCSPISGHRSVSWYQQTPGQGLQFLFEYFSETQRNKGNFPGRFSGRQFSNSRSEMNVSTLELGDSALYLCASSPGPAETQYFGPGTRLLVL.

A few counts support this clone. V and J are TRBV4-1 and TRBJ2-7; 11 nucleotides align to TRBD2. This CDR3 spans 15 amino acids. Per germline, CDR1 MGHRA and CDR2 YSYEKL. V shed 1 base, J shed 5 bases, and the junction held 4 bases outside the gene matches. For the CDR3, the DNA is TGCGCCAGCAGCCAAGCACTAGCGGGAGTCCACGAGCAGTACTTC. This codes for CASSQALAGVHEQYF.

This clone showed up many times. The chain joins TRBV28 to TRBJ2-5; 8 positions match TRBD1. The CDR3 covers 13 residues. The germline V gene encodes CDR1 MDHEN and CDR2 SYDVKM. Losses at the gene ends were 5 bases for V and 5 bases for J; bases not matched to a gene: 4. CDR3 in DNA: TGTGCCAGCAGTCCAGGGGGCCGGGAGACCCAGTACTTC. As protein: CASSPGGRETQYF.

Here the CDR3 reads CASRQQGFSDEQYF. DNA of the CDR3: TGTGCCAGCAGGCAACAGGGGTTTTCCGACGAGCAGTACTTC. This chain uses TRBV6-6 with TRBJ2-7; 7 nucleotides align to TRBD1. The ends lost 6 bases at V and 5 bases at J; junction bases unmatched: 10. CDR1 MNHNY and CDR2 SVGAGI come from the germline V gene (reference sequence). The CDR3 has 14 residues.

This CDR3 reads CASSYDRGPVEAFF. DNA of the CDR3: TGTGCCAGCAGCTATGACAGGGGGCCAGTCGAAGCTTTCTTT. V and J are TRBV7-9 and TRBJ1-1; 10 bases fit TRBD1. The CDR3 sequence is 14 residues long. V dropped 4 bases and J dropped 8; count of bases not matched to a gene: 7. CDR1 is SEHNR, CDR2 FQNEAQ, per germline (reference sequence).

This chain connects TRBV7-3 to TRBJ2-5; maybe TRBD1 (5 bases). Germline CDR1 is SGHTA and CDR2 is FQGTGA. The CDR3 is made up of 13 amino acids. The V end was cut by 5 bases, the J end by 3 bases, with 10 bases between. The CDR3 DNA is TGTGCCAGCAGCACCCTCAGGGAAGAGACCCAGTACTTC. Translating gives CASSTLREETQYF.

CDR3 coding DNA: TGTGCCAGCAGTTTTCGGTCCAGGGGAGAGACCCAGTACTTC. Its protein is CASSFRSRGETQYF. V is TRBV9 and J is TRBJ2-5, with D perhaps matching TRBD1 (6 bases). CDR3 length: 14 residues. Germline V gives CDR1 SGDLS, CDR2 YYNGEE. Trimming removed 5 bases from V and 4 bases from J, with 15 bases in between. The whole variable domain, remainder taken from reference TRBV9 and TRBJ2-5, is DSGVTQTPKHLITATGQRVTLRCSPRSGDLSVYWYQQSLDQGLQFLIQYYNGEERAKGNILERFSAQQFPDLHSELNLSSLELGDSALYFCASSFRSRGETQYFGPGTRLLVL.

Comments on this clone: This may be a read error: a much more frequent sequence differs by one nucleotide. The chain carries TRBV5-1 and TRBJ2-3, with 11 nucleotides matching TRBD2. CDR1 is SGHRS and CDR2 is YFSETQ in the germline V gene. The CDR3 sequence is 17 residues long. The V segment lost 1 base and the J segment 0 bases; nucleotides outside the gene matches: 4. The CDR3 nucleotides are TGCGCCAGCAGCTTGAGACTAGCGGGGCGAAGCACAGATACGCAGTATTTT. As protein: CASSLRLAGRSTDTQYF. Filled out from reference TRBV5-1 and TRBJ2-3, the complete variable domain reads KAGVTQTPRYLIKTRGQQVTLSCSPISGHRSVSWYQQTPGQGLQFLFEYFSETQRNKGNFPGRFSGRQFSNSRSEMNVSTLELGDSALYLCASSLRLAGRSTDTQYFGPGTRLTVL.

This clone was observed a handful of times. The V gene is TRBV5-6, the J gene TRBJ2-1; D not certain. V was cut by 0 bases and J by 10 bases, with 8 bases left in between. The germline gives CDR1 SGHDT, CDR2 YYEEEE. The CDR3 covers 12 residues. CDR3 sequence reads: CASSLDREEQFF. The CDR3 nucleotides read TGTGCCAGCAGCTTGGACCGAGAGGAGCAGTTCTTC.

This clone was counted a few times. CDR3 nucleotide sequence: TGTGCCAGCAGCACGACAGGGCAGGAGACCCAGTACTTC. It codes for CASSTTGQETQYF. The chain is built from TRBV14 and TRBJ2-5, with 7 bases fitting TRBD1. CDR1 is SGHDN and CDR2 is FVKESK in the germline V gene. The CDR3 sequence is 13 residues long. The J segment lost 5 bases and the V segment lost 5 bases, leaving 5 bases of the junction unmatched.

The chain is built from TRBV6-1 and TRBJ2-7; 7 nucleotides match TRBD2. Germline trimming cut 8 bases from V and 6 bases from J; bases unmatched to any gene: 7. This CDR3 spans 12 amino acids. Germline CDR1 is MNHNS and CDR2 is SASEGT. The CDR3 nucleotides are TGTGCCAGCCGGGTAGGGGAGGGCGAGCAGTACTTC. Encoded protein: CASRVGEGEQYF.

CDR3 in DNA: TGTGCCTGGAGTGTTGAAGGGTACGAGCAGTACTTC. Protein: CAWSVEGYEQYF. This chain joins TRBV30 and TRBJ2-7; D not certain. This CDR3 spans 12 amino acids. V shed 0 bases and J shed 4 bases, with 7 bases lying between them. Germline V lookup: CDR1 GTSNPN, CDR2 SVGIG (reference sequence).

The V gene is TRBV6-6, the J gene TRBJ2-2; 10 nucleotides align to TRBD2. Germline assignment: CDR1 MNHNY and CDR2 SVGAGI (reference sequence). V gave up 6 bases and J gave up 6 bases; unmatched junction bases: 10. CDR3 length: 16 residues. This CDR3 reads CASRRAGGPRAGELFF. The CDR3 DNA sequence: TGTGCCAGCAGAAGAGCGGGAGGGCCTAGGGCCGGGGAGCTGTTTTTT.

CDR3 nucleotides: TGTGCCAGCAGCTTGGGATGGAGTTGGGGACGAAACACTGAAGCTTTCTTT. Encoded protein: CASSLGWSWGRNTEAFF. The chain is built from TRBV5-4 and TRBJ1-1; tentative D call: TRBD1 (5 bases). The CDR3 length is 17 residues. The ends were cut back, 0 bases at V and 2 bases at J, with 17 bases in the middle. The germline gives CDR1 SGHNT, CDR2 YYREEE (reference sequence).

This clone was counted ten times or more. The chain combines TRBV7-9 with TRBJ1-2; possible D gene TRBD1, 6 bases. The germline V gene encodes CDR1 SEHNR and CDR2 FQNEAQ (reference sequence). The CDR3 loop spans 15 amino acids. With 5 bases removed from V and 0 bases from J, the gap between germline ends came to 13 bases. As DNA, the CDR3 is TGTGCCAGCAGCCCTTGGACAGTAGCTAACTATGGCTACACCTTC. The encoded protein is CASSPWTVANYGYTF.

This clone was seen a handful of times. This rearrangement joins TRBV6-5 to TRBJ2-3, with D perhaps TRBD2 (5 bases). Germline V gene sequence: CDR1 MNHEY, CDR2 SVGAGI. V gave up 10 bases and J gave up 3 bases, with 14 bases separating them. The CDR3 sequence is 13 residues long. This chain's CDR3 is CATLPGGTDTQYF. In DNA form, the CDR3 reads TGTGCCACCCTTCCAGGCGGGACAGATACGCAGTATTTT.

This clone was counted only a few times. The V and J genes are TRBV11-3 and TRBJ2-1, with 16 bases identical to TRBD2. The J segment lost 6 bases and the V segment lost 6 bases, leaving 5 bases of the junction unmatched. CDR3 size: 16 residues. The germline CDR1 and CDR2 sequences are SGHNT and YENEEA. DNA for the CDR3: TGTGCCAGCAGGACCGGGACTAGCGGGAGGGTCAATGAGCAGTTCTTC. Amino acid sequence: CASRTGTSGRVNEQFF.